This T cell receptor beta chain appears in the sequencing data of a study of T-cell reconstitution after alpha-beta-depleted transplantation in children. The authors prepared the TCRbeta library with unique molecular identifiers. TCRdb re-analysed the PCR reads in MiXCR, keeping a single row per CDR3 protein. The sample records some 200,000 distinct CDR3 sequences, about 6.4% being singletons. Notes on this clonotype: A read error may explain this, as a much larger clone is one base away.

CDR3 length: 16 amino acids. Germline V gives CDR1 SGHDT, CDR2 YYEEEE. Trimming shortened V by 3 bases and J by 3 bases, and 19 bases separated the two germline ends. The sample in question was PBMCs from the stem cell graft donor, obtained from the stem cell graft. This receptor was taken from a human donor who donated a stem cell graft to a child with Wiskott-Aldrich syndrome. The rearrangement links TRBV5-6 to TRBJ2-7, with D perhaps matching TRBD2 (5 bases). CDR3 sequence (DNA): TGTGCCAGCAGCTGGAGGTCCCCGGGAAATTACTACGAGCAGTACTTC. This encodes CASSWRSPGNYYEQYF.